This T cell receptor (beta chain) is from a study of shared clonotypes between healthy human individuals. There are 14 residues in the CDR3. The V gene lost 3 bases and the J gene lost 1 base, with 11 bases spanning the gap. Germline values: CDR1 SQVTM, CDR2 ANQGSEA. The naive CD8 subset, CD45RO-negative cells positively selected for CCR7, excluded terminally differentiated effector memory CD45RA+ cells. Under the authors' procedure: Junction-only sequences without quality scores came from ImmunoSEQ, so filtering differed. Sequenced by immunoSEQ multiplex PCR; TCRdb stores in-frame clones only, minus some. V, J and clone size reflect that table, while D and trimming were determined from the DNA. The table lists some 2.1 million clones, roughly 93% of them singletons. Broader study findings: The small donor group covered limited genetic and exposure diversity. Lower generation probabilities were found for non-shared clonotypes than for those shared by all four donors.

In regard to this clone: The target antigen is unknown.

The TCR was taken from a man aged 18 to 29 in good health. Some clones in this sample may be carry-over from other donors' samples. The V gene is TRBV29-1, the J gene TRBJ2-3, with D uncertain. The sample taken for sequencing was naive CD8+ T cells from PBMCs. The CDR3: CSVDRRGGTDTQYF. The CDR3 bases are TGCAGCGTTGATCGGAGAGGAGGCACAGATACGCAGTATTTT.